Listed below are T cell receptor beta chains from one sample, sequenced in a study of T cells in Graves' hyperthyroidism and ophthalmopathy. TCRdb re-derived calls from the multiplex PCR reads in MiXCR, one entry per CDR3 protein. The sample lists 530,000 or so distinct CDR3 sequences; about 43% were seen once. The source material was peripheral blood or thyroid tissue (not recorded which). These receptors originate from a woman between 18 and 29 years old with Graves' hyperthyroidism. Both conserved end residues are part of each CDR3. Each record gives: D gene, CDR3 length, clone size, J gene, V gene, CDR3 DNA, CDR3 protein. A D gene is named only where the DNA matches it firmly. Expanded clones are given a class, and other clones once, few, many or no size at all.

D gene: TRBD2; CDR3 length: 17; clone size: -; J gene: TRBJ2-7; V gene: TRBV15; CDR3 DNA: TGTGCCACCAGCAGAGTGATGTTGGGACTAGGTTTTAATGAGCAGTACTTC; CDR3 protein: CATSRVMLGLGFNEQYF
D gene: -; CDR3 length: 14; clone size: many; J gene: TRBJ1-4; V gene: TRBV7-9; CDR3 DNA: TGTGCCAGCAGCTACGGGACCCTCAATGAAAAACTGTTTTTT; CDR3 protein: CASSYGTLNEKLFF
D gene: TRBD1; CDR3 length: 15; clone size: -; J gene: TRBJ1-2; V gene: TRBV2; CDR3 DNA: TGTGCCAGCAGTGCTAGAGGGACAGAAAACTATGGCTACACCTTC; CDR3 protein: CASSARGTENYGYTF
D gene: TRBD1; CDR3 length: 17; clone size: -; J gene: TRBJ1-5; V gene: TRBV12-3/TRBV12-4; CDR3 DNA: TGTGCCAGCAGTCAGACAGGGGGCAGGGATAGCAATCAGCCCCAGCATTTT; CDR3 protein: CASSQTGGRDSNQPQHF
D gene: TRBD2; CDR3 length: 15; clone size: many; J gene: TRBJ2-7; V gene: TRBV20-1; CDR3 DNA: TGCAGTGCTAGAGGTGGGACTAGCGGGAGCAACGAGCAGTACTTC; CDR3 protein: CSARGGTSGSNEQYF
D gene: TRBD2; CDR3 length: 13; clone size: -; J gene: TRBJ2-2; V gene: TRBV10-3; CDR3 DNA: TGTGCTAGACTAGCGGGAGGGCCCGGGGAGCTGTTTTTT; CDR3 protein: CARLAGGPGELFF
D gene: TRBD2; CDR3 length: 15; clone size: -; J gene: TRBJ2-7; V gene: TRBV7-8; CDR3 DNA: TGTGCCAGCAGCCGTTGGACTAGCGCATCCTACGAGCAGTACTTC; CDR3 protein: CASSRWTSASYEQYF
D gene: TRBD1; CDR3 length: 19; clone size: many; J gene: TRBJ2-6; V gene: TRBV12-3/TRBV12-4; CDR3 DNA: TGTGCCAGCAGCGAAACCGGGACAGGGGTCTACTCTGGGGCCAACGTCCTGACTTTC; CDR3 protein: CASSETGTGVYSGANVLTF
D gene: -; CDR3 length: 12; clone size: -; J gene: TRBJ1-2; V gene: TRBV11-2; CDR3 DNA: TGTGCCAGCAGGATAACTAACTATGGCTACACCTTC; CDR3 protein: CASRITNYGYTF
D gene: -; CDR3 length: 17; clone size: -; J gene: TRBJ2-7; V gene: TRBV3-1; CDR3 DNA: TGTGCCAGCAGCCAAGGAACCCTTGGGAAGATGATTTACGAGCAGTACTTC; CDR3 protein: CASSQGTLGKMIYEQYF
D gene: -; CDR3 length: 14; clone size: -; J gene: TRBJ1-1; V gene: TRBV12-3/TRBV12-4; CDR3 DNA: TGTGCCGGCAGTTCTGACGGCTGGAACACTGAAGCTTTCTTT; CDR3 protein: CAGSSDGWNTEAFF
D gene: TRBD1; CDR3 length: 15; clone size: -; J gene: TRBJ1-4; V gene: TRBV15; CDR3 DNA: TGTGCCACCAGCAGAGCGGGACAGGTTAATGAAAAACTGTTTTTT; CDR3 protein: CATSRAGQVNEKLFF
D gene: TRBD2; CDR3 length: 17; clone size: -; J gene: TRBJ2-7; V gene: TRBV7-2; CDR3 DNA: TGTGCCAGCAGCTTAGTACCTCCCGGACTAGCCTTTCTTCAGCAGTACTTC; CDR3 protein: CASSLVPPGLAFLQQYF
D gene: TRBD1; CDR3 length: 19; clone size: -; J gene: TRBJ2-2; V gene: TRBV29-1; CDR3 DNA: TGCAGCGTTTTCGACAGGGAAAGGATGTTCTTGACCAACAGAGGGAAGCTGTTTTTT; CDR3 protein: CSVFDRERMFLTNRGKLFF
D gene: -; CDR3 length: 15; clone size: many; J gene: TRBJ2-7; V gene: TRBV7-9; CDR3 DNA: TGTGCCAGCAGCTCAGGGACTCGTTTCCACTACGAGCAGTACTTC; CDR3 protein: CASSSGTRFHYEQYF
D gene: TRBD2; CDR3 length: 16; clone size: -; J gene: TRBJ2-3; V gene: TRBV20-1; CDR3 DNA: TGCAGTGCTAATTCCGGGACTAGCATTAGCACAGATACGCAGTATTTT; CDR3 protein: CSANSGTSISTDTQYF
D gene: -; CDR3 length: 15; clone size: many; J gene: TRBJ2-2; V gene: TRBV24-1; CDR3 DNA: TGTGCCACCAGTGATTTAGGCGGGAACACCGGGGAGCTGTTTTTT; CDR3 protein: CATSDLGGNTGELFF
D gene: -; CDR3 length: 15; clone size: -; J gene: TRBJ2-7; V gene: TRBV7-9; CDR3 DNA: TGTGCCAGCAGCTTAGAAGCAGGTCGTATCAATGAGCAGTACTTC; CDR3 protein: CASSLEAGRINEQYF
D gene: -; CDR3 length: 17; clone size: few; J gene: TRBJ2-7; V gene: TRBV7-9; CDR3 DNA: TGTGCCAGCAGCTCCCGGGGGGTGACAGGTCCTCTCTACGAGCAGTACTTC; CDR3 protein: CASSSRGVTGPLYEQYF
D gene: TRBD2; CDR3 length: 17; clone size: few; J gene: TRBJ2-3; V gene: TRBV24-1; CDR3 DNA: TGTGCCACCAGTGACCTGGGACTAGCGGGGAACACAGATACGCAGTATTTT; CDR3 protein: CATSDLGLAGNTDTQYF
D gene: TRBD1; CDR3 length: 15; clone size: -; J gene: TRBJ1-5; V gene: TRBV30; CDR3 DNA: TGTGCCTGGAGTGCTGGACAGGGGGTTGGTCGGCCCCAGCATTTT; CDR3 protein: CAWSAGQGVGRPQHF
D gene: -; CDR3 length: 16; clone size: many; J gene: TRBJ1-4; V gene: TRBV4-1; CDR3 DNA: TGCGCCAGCAGCCAGGACAGCGGGGCAACTAATGAAAAACTGTTTTTT; CDR3 protein: CASSQDSGATNEKLFF
D gene: TRBD1; CDR3 length: 15; clone size: -; J gene: TRBJ2-7; V gene: TRBV24-1; CDR3 DNA: TGTGCCACCAGTGACCGGACAGGGGGATCCTACGAGCAGTACTTC; CDR3 protein: CATSDRTGGSYEQYF